Below, 3 T cell receptor beta chains from the same sample are listed, as sequenced in a study of blood T cell repertoires in COVID-19. Method: immunoSEQ multiplex PCR; TCRdb's copy keeps in-frame clones and lacks some. The repertoire holds 150,000 to 200,000 clones, around 73% seen once, with 17% in the top ten. The sample comprised PBMCs or T cells enriched from blood (not recorded which). The receptors were gathered from a woman aged 50 to 65 who had recovered from COVID-19.

The V and J genes are TRBV5-8 and TRBJ1-1, with D perhaps TRBD1 (5 bases). CDR1 SGHTS and CDR2 YDEGEE come from the germline V gene. Deletions cut 6 bases from V and 2 bases from J, with 14 bases between. The CDR3 is 14 residues long. The CDR3 is CASKGRSVNTEAFF. In DNA, the CDR3 is TGTGCCAGCAAGGGGAGGTCGGTTAACACTGAAGCTTTCTTT.

This clone was seen repeatedly, ten times or more. The chain combines TRBV11-1 with TRBJ1-1, with D possibly matching TRBD1 (5 bases). The length of the CDR3 is 14 residues. V lost 5 bases and J lost 3, with 13 bases in between. Per the germline V gene, CDR1 is SGHAT and CDR2 is FQDESV (reference sequence). The CDR3 protein is CASSTNGGYTEAFF. The CDR3 DNA is TGTGCCAGCAGCACAAACGGGGGGTACACTGAAGCTTTCTTT.

The chain employs TRBV28 and TRBJ2-1, with TRBD2 identical over 10 bases. Germline trimming cut 3 bases from V and 0 bases from J; bases unmatched to any gene: 5. Germline CDR1 is MDHEN and CDR2 is SYDVKM. The CDR3 contains 17 residues. The CDR3 DNA reads TGTGCCAGCAGTTTCGGTCTAGCGGGAGACTCCTACAATGAGCAGTTCTTC. Its protein product is CASSFGLAGDSYNEQFF. The variable domain in full, completed from reference TRBV28 and TRBJ2-1, reads DVKVTQSSRYLVKRTGEKVFLECVQDMDHENMFWYRQDPGLGLRLIYFSYDVKMKEKGDIPEGYSVSREKKERFSLILESASTNQTSMYLCASSFGLAGDSYNEQFFGPGTRLTVL.